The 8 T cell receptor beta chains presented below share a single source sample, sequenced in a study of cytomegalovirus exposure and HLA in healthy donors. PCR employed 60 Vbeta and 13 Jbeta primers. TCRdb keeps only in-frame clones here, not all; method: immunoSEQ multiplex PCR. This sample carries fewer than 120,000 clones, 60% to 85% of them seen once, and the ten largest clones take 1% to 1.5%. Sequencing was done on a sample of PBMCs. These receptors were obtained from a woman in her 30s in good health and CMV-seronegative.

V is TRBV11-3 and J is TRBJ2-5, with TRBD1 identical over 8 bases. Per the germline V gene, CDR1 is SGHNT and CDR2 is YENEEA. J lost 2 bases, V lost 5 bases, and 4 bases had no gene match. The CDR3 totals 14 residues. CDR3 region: CASSLGQGQETQYF. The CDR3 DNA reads TGTGCCAGCAGCCTTGGACAGGGACAAGAGACCCAGTACTTC.

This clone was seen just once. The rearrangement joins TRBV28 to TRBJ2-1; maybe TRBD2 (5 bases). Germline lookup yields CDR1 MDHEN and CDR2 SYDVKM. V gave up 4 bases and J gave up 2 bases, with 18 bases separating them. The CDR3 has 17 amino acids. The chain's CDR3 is CASSSPWNGNAYNEQFF. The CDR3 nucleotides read TGTGCCAGCAGTTCCCCGTGGAACGGGAATGCCTACAATGAGCAGTTCTTC.

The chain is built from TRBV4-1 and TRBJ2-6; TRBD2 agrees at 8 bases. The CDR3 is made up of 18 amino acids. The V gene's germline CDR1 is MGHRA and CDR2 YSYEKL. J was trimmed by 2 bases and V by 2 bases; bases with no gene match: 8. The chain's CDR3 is CASSQLSGMLAGANVLTF. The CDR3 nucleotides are TGCGCCAGCAGCCAACTTAGCGGGATGTTAGCTGGGGCCAACGTCCTGACTTTC.

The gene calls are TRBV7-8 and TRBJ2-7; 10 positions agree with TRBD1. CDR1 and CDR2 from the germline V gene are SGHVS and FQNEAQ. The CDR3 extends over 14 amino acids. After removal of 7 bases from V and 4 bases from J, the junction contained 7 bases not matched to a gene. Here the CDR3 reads CASTDRTGGYEQYF. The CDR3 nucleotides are TGTGCCAGCACGGACCGGACAGGGGGTTACGAGCAGTACTTC.

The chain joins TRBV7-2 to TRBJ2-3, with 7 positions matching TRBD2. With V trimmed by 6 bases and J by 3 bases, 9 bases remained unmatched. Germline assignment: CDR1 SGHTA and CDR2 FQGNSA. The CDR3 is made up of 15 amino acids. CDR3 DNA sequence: TGTGCCAGCAGAGCTCCCGGGAGGACGACAGATACGCAGTATTTT. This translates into CASRAPGRTTDTQYF.

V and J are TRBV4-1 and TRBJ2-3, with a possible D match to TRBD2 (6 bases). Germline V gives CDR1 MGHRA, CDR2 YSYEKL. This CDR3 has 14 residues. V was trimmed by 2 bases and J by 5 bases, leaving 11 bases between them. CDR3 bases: TGCGCCAGCAGCCAACAGTGGGGGGTAGATACGCAGTATTTT. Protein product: CASSQQWGVDTQYF.

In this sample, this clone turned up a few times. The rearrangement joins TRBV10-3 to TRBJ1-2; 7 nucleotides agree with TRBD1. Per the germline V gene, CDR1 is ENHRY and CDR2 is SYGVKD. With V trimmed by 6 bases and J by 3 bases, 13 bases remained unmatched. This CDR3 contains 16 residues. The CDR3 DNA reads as TGTGCCATCAGCGGGACAGCTACTCGGGCGGACTATGGCTACACCTTC. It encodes CAISGTATRADYGYTF.

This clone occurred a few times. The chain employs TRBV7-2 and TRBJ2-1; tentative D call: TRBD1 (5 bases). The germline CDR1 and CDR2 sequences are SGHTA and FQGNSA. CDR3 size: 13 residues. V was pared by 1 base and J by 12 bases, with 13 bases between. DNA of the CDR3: TGTGCCAGCAGCTTAGGACAGCAGGGTTCGCAGTTCTTC. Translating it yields CASSLGQQGSQFF. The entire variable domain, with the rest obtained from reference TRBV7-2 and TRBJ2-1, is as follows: GAGVSQSPSNKVTEKGKDVELRCDPISGHTALYWYRQSLGQGLEFLIYFQGNSAPDKSGLPSDRFSAERTGGSVSTLTIQRTQQEDSAVYLCASSLGQQGSQFFGPGTRLTVL.